These T cell receptor beta chains were read from a single sample in a study of breast tumors, draining lymph nodes, adjacent tissues. TCRdb fed the multiplex PCR reads into MiXCR, producing one record per CDR3 protein. The repertoire holds 100,000 or so distinct CDR3 sequences, with 21% as singletons. Sequenced input: axillary lymph node tissue. The receptors originated from a female donor with breast cancer. Some clones in this sample may be carry-over from other donors' samples. Each CDR3 is given with its conserved first and last residue. A D gene is named only where the DNA matches it firmly. Expanded clones are given a class, and other clones once, few, many or no size at all.

TRBV14	NA	14	NA	TRBJ2-2	TGTGCCAGCAGGTTAGCGCCATACACCAGGGAGCTGTTTTTT	CASRLAPYTRELFF
TRBV9	NA	14	many	TRBJ2-1	TGTGCCAGCAGCGCGGGGGGCCGCTACAATGAGCAGTTCTTC	CASSAGGRYNEQFF
TRBV27	NA	17	few	TRBJ1-3	TGTGCCAGCAGTTCTTTGACAGATGGGAGCTCTGGAAACACCATATATTTT	CASSSLTDGSSGNTIYF
TRBV5-8	TRBD2	13	many	TRBJ2-3	TGTGCCAGCAGCTTGGGAGCGGGGGATACGCAGTATTTT	CASSLGAGDTQYF
TRBV3-1	TRBD1	19	few	TRBJ2-5	TGTGCCAGCACCTACCACCCCGGACAGGATGAAGGAACACAAGAGACCCAGTCCTTC	CASTYHPGQDEGTQETQSF
TRBV6-2/TRBV6-3	TRBD2	15	NA	TRBJ2-7	TGCGCCAGCACGAAAGCACAGCGGGAGATTCGGGAGCGGTACTTC	CASTKAQREIRERYF
TRBV5-6	TRBD1	14	many	TRBJ1-2	TGTGCCAGCAGCTACGGACAGGGGAACTATGGCTACACCTTC	CASSYGQGNYGYTF
TRBV27	TRBD2	15	NA	TRBJ2-3	TGTGCCAGCAGTCTCGCGGGGGGGCTTACAGATACGCAGTATTTT	CASSLAGGLTDTQYF
TRBV6-1	NA	14	many	TRBJ1-6	TGTGCCAGCCTTGGACTCTTGGGGAATTCACCCCTCCACTTT	CASLGLLGNSPLHF
TRBV9	TRBD1	15	NA	TRBJ2-2	TGTGCCAGCAGCGTAGACAGGGGGCTAACCGGGGAGCTGTTTTTT	CASSVDRGLTGELFF
TRBV19	NA	15	many	TRBJ2-6	TGTGCCAGTACCGAAGGAGGGGTAGGGGCCAACGTCCTGACTTTC	CASTEGGVGANVLTF
TRBV5-6	TRBD1	13	many	TRBJ2-1	TGTGCCAGCACCGGGACAGGGTTCGCTGAGCAGTTCTTC	CASTGTGFAEQFF
TRBV5-6	TRBD1	16	few	TRBJ1-4	TGTGCCAGCAGCTCGCAGACAGGGTGGGCTAATGAAAAACTGTTTTTT	CASSSQTGWANEKLFF
TRBV7-9	NA	14	many	TRBJ2-7	TGTGCCAGCAGCTTAATGGGAGGTGTGGACGAGCAGTACTTC	CASSLMGGVDEQYF
TRBV9	NA	15	many	TRBJ1-2	TGTGCCAGATTGAGAGGGGGTAAAAAGGACTATGGCTACACCTTC	CARLRGGKKDYGYTF
TRBV9	TRBD2	16	many	TRBJ2-3	TGTGCCAGCAGCGAAGTAGCGGGACCGAGCACAGATACGCAGTATTTT	CASSEVAGPSTDTQYF
TRBV28	NA	13	few	TRBJ1-2	TGTGCCAGCAGCCCGCTTAGAGACTATGGCTACACCTTC	CASSPLRDYGYTF
TRBV28	TRBD1	13	many	TRBJ1-2	TGTGCCAGCTGGGACAGGGCGGAGTATGGCTACACCTTC	CASWDRAEYGYTF
TRBV2	NA	15	many	TRBJ1-6	TGTGCCAGCAGGATGGACCGCCGTCTAGTGTCACCCCTCCACTTT	CASRMDRRLVSPLHF
TRBV12-5	TRBD2	14	many	TRBJ2-2	TGTGCTAGTGGCAGCGGGGGGAACACCGGGGAGCTGTTTTTT	CASGSGGNTGELFF
TRBV5-6	NA	14	many	TRBJ2-1	TGTGCCAGCAGCCTCAGGACATACTACAATGAGCAGTTCTTC	CASSLRTYYNEQFF
TRBV20-1	NA	11	many	TRBJ1-3	TGCAGTGCTACATCTGGAAACACCATATATTTT	CSATSGNTIYF
TRBV20-1	TRBD2	16	many	TRBJ2-1	TGCAGTGCTAGCAACCTAGCGGGAGCCACGTCGACTGAGCAGTTCTTC	CSASNLAGATSTEQFF
TRBV30	NA	11	many	TRBJ2-5	TGTGCCTGGAGTGCCGGAGAGACCCAGTACTTC	CAWSAGETQYF
TRBV10-2	NA	12	NA	TRBJ1-1	TGCGCCAGCAGTGAATGGAACACTGAAGCTTTCTTT	CASSEWNTEAFF
TRBV27	TRBD1	13	many	TRBJ1-2	TGTGCCAGCAGTTTTCGACAGGGGCTCCGCTACACCTTC	CASSFRQGLRYTF
TRBV10-3	NA	15	many	TRBJ2-7	TGTGCCATCAGTGCCGAGATTACGGGGGCGGTCGAGCAGTACTTC	CAISAEITGAVEQYF
TRBV6-1	TRBD1	18	NA	TRBJ2-3	TGTGCCACCCTATCCCCCTATCAGGGGACAGGGCTGACAGATACGCAGTATTTT	CATLSPYQGTGLTDTQYF
TRBV12-3/TRBV12-4	NA	16	NA	TRBJ1-5	TGTGCCGGCAGTCCGACTCAATATGGTACAATCAGGCCCCAGCATTTT	CAGSPTQYGTIRPQHF
TRBV2	NA	15	many	TRBJ2-5	TGTGCCAGCAGTGCCCTCGGAAGGGGCCAAGAGACCCAGTACTTC	CASSALGRGQETQYF
TRBV11-3	TRBD1	15	few	TRBJ2-2	TGTGCCAGCAGCTTAAGACAGGGTTATGCCGGGGAGCTGTTTTTT	CASSLRQGYAGELFF
TRBV20-1	TRBD2	15	NA	TRBJ2-1	TGCAGTGCCCCCCCACTGGCGGGAGCGTACAATGAGCAGCTCTTC	CSAPPLAGAYNEQLF
TRBV5-6	NA	17	many	TRBJ2-7	TGTGCCAGCAGCTTGGCCGAAACAGAGGAACAACCCTACGAGCAGTACTTC	CASSLAETEEQPYEQYF
TRBV6-1	NA	14	many	TRBJ1-3	TGTGCCAGCAGTGAACAGACCTCTGGAAACACCATATATTTT	CASSEQTSGNTIYF
TRBV19	NA	16	NA	TRBJ1-1	TGTGCCAGTAGTCCGACCCTTCCCGGGGTTGGGACTGAAGCTTTCTTT	CASSPTLPGVGTEAFF
TRBV12-3/TRBV12-4	NA	17	many	TRBJ1-6	TGTGCCAGCAGTCCCGTTGGGGGCAGCTCCTATAATTCACCCCTCCACTTT	CASSPVGGSSYNSPLHF
TRBV9	TRBD2	15	many	TRBJ2-3	TGTGCCAGCCAAACTAGCGGGGGGGCGTCAGATACGCAGTATTTT	CASQTSGGASDTQYF
TRBV5-1	TRBD1	15	many	TRBJ2-7	TGCGCCAGCAGACAAGGGGGCTTAAGCTCCTACGAGCAGTACTTC	CASRQGGLSSYEQYF
TRBV13	NA	14	many	TRBJ2-1	TGTGCCAGCAGCATGGGATCTTGGGGAGATGAGCAGTTCTTC	CASSMGSWGDEQFF
TRBV7-9	TRBD1	16	many	TRBJ2-3	TGTGCCAGCAGCGGACCCGGGACAGGGGATAGATATACGCAGTATTTT	CASSGPGTGDRYTQYF
TRBV5-5	TRBD1	17	many	TRBJ1-6	TGTGCCAGCAGAGATTACAGGGGTGGCTCCTATAATTCACCCCTCCACTTT	CASRDYRGGSYNSPLHF
TRBV5-1	NA	14	many	TRBJ2-6	TGCGCCAGCGGAAACAGGTCTGGGGCCAACGTCCTGACTTTC	CASGNRSGANVLTF